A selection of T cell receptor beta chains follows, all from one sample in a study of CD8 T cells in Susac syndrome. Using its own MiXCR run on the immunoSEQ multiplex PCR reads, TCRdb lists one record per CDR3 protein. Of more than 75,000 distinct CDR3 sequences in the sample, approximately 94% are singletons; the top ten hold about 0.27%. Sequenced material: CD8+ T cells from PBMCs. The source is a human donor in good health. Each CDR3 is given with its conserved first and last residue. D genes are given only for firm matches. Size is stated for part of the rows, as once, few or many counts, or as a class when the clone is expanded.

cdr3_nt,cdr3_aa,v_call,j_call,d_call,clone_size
TGTGCCAGCAGTTGGGCCGTCACAGATACGCAGTATTTT,CASSWAVTDTQYF,TRBV27,TRBJ2-3,NA,NA
TGTGCCAGCAGTCTCCGGGACAGGGGTGGGAATGAGCAGTTCTTC,CASSLRDRGGNEQFF,TRBV27,TRBJ2-1,TRBD1,NA
TGTGCCAGCAGTGACAGGGCCGACACAGATACGCAGTATTTT,CASSDRADTDTQYF,TRBV6-4,TRBJ2-3,NA,NA
TGCGCCAGCAGCTGGGGGACAGGGGACACTGAAGCTTTCTTT,CASSWGTGDTEAFF,TRBV5-1,TRBJ1-1,TRBD1,NA
TGTGCCAGCAGCTTCACAGGGGATCGCGGGGCCAACGTCCTGACTTTC,CASSFTGDRGANVLTF,TRBV13,TRBJ2-6,TRBD1,NA
TGTGCCAGCAGCTCAAACGGACGAGAATACACAGATACGCAGTATTTT,CASSSNGREYTDTQYF,TRBV7-6,TRBJ2-3,NA,NA
TGTGCCAGCAGTTACTCAGCGGCGAACTATGGCTACACCTTC,CASSYSAANYGYTF,TRBV6-5,TRBJ1-2,NA,NA
TGTGCCAGCACCGGGACTTCACCCTACAATGAGCAGTTCTTC,CASTGTSPYNEQFF,TRBV28,TRBJ2-1,NA,once
TGTGCCAGCAGCCAACTCCGGGACCAAAGCACAGATACGCAGTATTTT,CASSQLRDQSTDTQYF,TRBV3-1,TRBJ2-3,NA,once
TGTGCCAGCAGCTACCTCGACAGGGGCGGCAATGAGCAGTTCTTC,CASSYLDRGGNEQFF,TRBV7-9,TRBJ2-1,TRBD1,NA
TGCGCCAGCAGCCAAGATTCGGGGTTTCGTACGCAGTATTTT,CASSQDSGFRTQYF,TRBV4-1,TRBJ2-3,NA,NA
TGTGCCAGCAGCTCCCAGGGGGCTTCAGATGGCTACACCTTC,CASSSQGASDGYTF,TRBV7-3,TRBJ1-2,TRBD1,NA
TGTGCCAGCAGCTTAGGGCCCCTTAACAGGGTATCCTACGAGCAGTACTTC,CASSLGPLNRVSYEQYF,TRBV7-9,TRBJ2-7,NA,NA
TGTGCCAGTGACACCACTCCCCCTAGCCCAGAGACCCAGTACTTC,CASDTTPPSPETQYF,TRBV6-4,TRBJ2-5,NA,NA
TGCGCCGGCGACATGGGAGGGACTGAAGCTTTCTTT,CAGDMGGTEAFF,TRBV23-1,TRBJ1-1,NA,NA
TGTGCCACCAGCAGGGCAGCGGGAGGGGGCACAGATACGCAGTATTTT,CATSRAAGGGTDTQYF,TRBV15,TRBJ2-3,TRBD2,NA